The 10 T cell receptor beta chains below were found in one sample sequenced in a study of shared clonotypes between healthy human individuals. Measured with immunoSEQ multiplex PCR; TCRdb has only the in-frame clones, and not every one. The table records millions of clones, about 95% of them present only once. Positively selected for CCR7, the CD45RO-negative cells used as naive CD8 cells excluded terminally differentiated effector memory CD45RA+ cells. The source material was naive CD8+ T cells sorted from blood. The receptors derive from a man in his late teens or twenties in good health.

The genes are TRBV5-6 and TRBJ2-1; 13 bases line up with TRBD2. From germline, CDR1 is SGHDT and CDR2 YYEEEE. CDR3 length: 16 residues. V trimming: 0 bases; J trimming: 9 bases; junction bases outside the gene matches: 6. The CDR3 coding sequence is TGTGCCAGCAGCTTGGAACTAGCGGGAGGGGCGGGTGAGCAGTTCTTC. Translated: CASSLELAGGAGEQFF.

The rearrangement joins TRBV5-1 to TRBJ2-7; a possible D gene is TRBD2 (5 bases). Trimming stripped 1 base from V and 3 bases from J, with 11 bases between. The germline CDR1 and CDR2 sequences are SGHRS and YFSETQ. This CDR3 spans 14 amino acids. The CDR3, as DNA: TGCGCCAGCAGCTTGACCGGAGCGGACTACGAGCAGTACTTC. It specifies CASSLTGADYEQYF.

CDR3 in amino acids: CAWSLLAGGPHEQFF. Written as DNA, the CDR3 is TGTGCCTGGAGCCTACTAGCGGGAGGGCCCCATGAGCAGTTCTTC. The V call is TRBV30, the J call TRBJ2-1; 13 bases agree with TRBD2. CDR1 is GTSNPN, CDR2 SVGIG, per germline (reference sequence). The CDR3 sequence is 15 residues long. The J segment lost 8 bases and the V segment lost 3 bases, leaving 7 bases of the junction unmatched.

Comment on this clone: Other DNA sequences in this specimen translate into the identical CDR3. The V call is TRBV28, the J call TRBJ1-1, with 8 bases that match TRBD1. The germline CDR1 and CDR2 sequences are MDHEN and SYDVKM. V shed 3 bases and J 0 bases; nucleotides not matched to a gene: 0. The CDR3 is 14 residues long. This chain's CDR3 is CASSFRGLNTEAFF. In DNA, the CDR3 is TGTGCCAGCAGTTTCAGGGGGCTGAACACTGAAGCTTTCTTT.

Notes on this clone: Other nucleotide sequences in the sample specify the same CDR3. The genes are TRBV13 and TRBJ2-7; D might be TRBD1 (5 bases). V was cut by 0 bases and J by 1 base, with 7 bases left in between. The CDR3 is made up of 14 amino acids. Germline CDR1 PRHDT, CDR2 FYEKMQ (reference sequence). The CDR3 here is CASSLGRDSYEQYF. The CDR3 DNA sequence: TGTGCCAGCAGCTTAGGCAGGGATTCCTACGAGCAGTACTTC.

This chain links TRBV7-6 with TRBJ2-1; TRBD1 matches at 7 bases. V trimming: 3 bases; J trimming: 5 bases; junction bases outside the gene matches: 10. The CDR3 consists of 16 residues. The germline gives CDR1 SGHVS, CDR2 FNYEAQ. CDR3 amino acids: CASSFPQGDVDNEQFF. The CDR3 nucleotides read TGTGCCAGCAGCTTTCCGCAGGGGGACGTCGACAATGAGCAGTTCTTC.

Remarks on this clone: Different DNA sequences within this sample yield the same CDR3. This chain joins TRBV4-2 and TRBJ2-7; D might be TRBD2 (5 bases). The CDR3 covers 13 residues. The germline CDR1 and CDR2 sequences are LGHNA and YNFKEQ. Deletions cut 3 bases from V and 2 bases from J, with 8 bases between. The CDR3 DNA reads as TGTGCCAGCAGCCAGGAACTAGCCTACGAGCAGTACTTC. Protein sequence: CASSQELAYEQYF.

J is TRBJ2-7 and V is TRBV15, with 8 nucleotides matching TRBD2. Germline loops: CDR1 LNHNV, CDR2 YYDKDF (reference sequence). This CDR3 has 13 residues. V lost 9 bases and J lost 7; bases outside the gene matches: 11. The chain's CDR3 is CATRGGGRSEQYF. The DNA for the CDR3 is TGTGCCACTCGAGGCGGGGGGCGCTCAGAGCAGTACTTC.

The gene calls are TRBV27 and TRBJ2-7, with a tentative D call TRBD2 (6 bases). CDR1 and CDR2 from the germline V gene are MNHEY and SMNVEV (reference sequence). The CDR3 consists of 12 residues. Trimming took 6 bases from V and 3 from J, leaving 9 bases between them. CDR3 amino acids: CASRTRLYEQYF. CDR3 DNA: TGTGCCAGCAGGACTAGACTCTACGAGCAGTACTTC.

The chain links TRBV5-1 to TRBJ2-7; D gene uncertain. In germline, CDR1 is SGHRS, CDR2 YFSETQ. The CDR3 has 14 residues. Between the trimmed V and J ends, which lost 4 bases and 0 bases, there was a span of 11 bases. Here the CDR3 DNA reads TGCGCCAGCAGCCTGGGCCTGAGCTCCTACGAGCAGTACTTC. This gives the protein CASSLGLSSYEQYF.